This entry lists 28 T cell receptor beta chains sequenced from one sample in a study of cytomegalovirus exposure and HLA in healthy donors. Clones were sequenced by immunoSEQ multiplex PCR, and TCRdb holds only the in-frame ones, with some missing. In the table there are more than 90,000 clones, 70% to 90% of which are singletons. Sequencing used PBMCs. The receptors were gathered from a man in his late teens or twenties in good health and CMV-seropositive.

The J gene is TRBJ2-7, the V gene TRBV27; a weak D match, TRBD1 (5 bases). Per the germline V gene, CDR1 is MNHEY and CDR2 is SMNVEV (reference sequence). The CDR3 extends over 14 amino acids. V lost 6 bases and J 3 bases, leaving 15 bases between the germline ends. The CDR3 region has the DNA TGTGCCAGCAGGCCGAAAGGGGATCTCTACGAGCAGTACTTC. As protein: CASRPKGDLYEQYF.

The V gene is TRBV15, the J gene TRBJ2-5, with TRBD2 identical over 7 bases. Germline V gene data show CDR1 as LNHNV and CDR2 as YYDKDF (reference sequence). The CDR3 consists of 16 residues. J was trimmed by 5 bases and V by 1 base; bases with no gene match: 10. The CDR3 here is CATSRGGAGVRETQYF. The DNA for the CDR3 is TGTGCCACCAGCAGAGGAGGTGCGGGGGTTAGGGAGACCCAGTACTTC.

This sequence joins TRBV10-2 and TRBJ1-6; maybe TRBD1 (6 bases). The ends were cut back, 1 base at V and 7 bases at J, with 8 bases in the middle. This CDR3 spans 14 amino acids. Germline CDR1 and CDR2: WSHSY and SAAADI. As DNA, the CDR3 is TGCGCCAGCAGTGAGTACCAGGGGAATTCACCCCTCCACTTT. Translation: CASSEYQGNSPLHF.

This clone occurred once. This chain joins TRBV29-1 and TRBJ1-2, with 7 bases aligning to TRBD1. Germline assignment: CDR1 SQVTM and CDR2 ANQGSEA. The J segment lost 5 bases and the V segment lost 7 bases, leaving 10 bases of the junction unmatched. This CDR3 is built from 13 residues. As DNA, the CDR3 is TGCAGCGCCCTCCAGGGACAGCTATATGGCTACACCTTC. Protein product: CSALQGQLYGYTF.

This rearrangement joins TRBV27 to TRBJ1-1; D gene uncertain. Germline CDR1 MNHEY, CDR2 SMNVEV (reference sequence). CDR3 size: 13 residues. Trimming removed 3 bases from V and 3 bases from J, with 8 bases in between. The CDR3 region is CASSFGVDTEAFF. In DNA, the CDR3 is TGTGCCAGCAGTTTCGGGGTGGACACTGAAGCTTTCTTT.

The chain uses TRBV18 and TRBJ1-2; TRBD1 matches 9 bases. V dropped 6 bases and J dropped 2; count of bases not matched to a gene: 4. The CDR3 is made up of 14 amino acids. CDR1 and CDR2 (germline): KGHSH, LQKENI. The DNA of the CDR3 is TGTGCCAGCTCCACAGGGGGCAGGAACTATGGCTACACCTTC. Amino acid sequence: CASSTGGRNYGYTF.

The chain is built from TRBV7-6 and TRBJ2-7; D is ambiguous. Looked up from germline, CDR1 is SGHVS and CDR2 is FNYEAQ. V dropped 1 base and J dropped 0 bases, with 10 bases sitting between them. The CDR3 consists of 15 residues. DNA of the CDR3: TGTGCCAGCAGCTTAGATTCCTTTAGCTCCTACGAGCAGTACTTC. This sequence encodes CASSLDSFSSYEQYF. The whole variable domain, filled in from reference TRBV7-6 and TRBJ2-7, reads GAGVSQSPRYKVTKRGQDVALRCDPISGHVSLYWYRQALGQGPEFLTYFNYEAQQDKSGLPNDRFSAERPEGSISTLTIQRTEQRDSAMYRCASSLDSFSSYEQYFGPGTRLTVT.

The rearrangement links TRBV28 to TRBJ2-7; tentative D call: TRBD2 (6 bases). V lost 2 bases, J lost 0 bases, and 14 bases lay in between. The CDR3 totals 16 residues. CDR1 is MDHEN and CDR2 is SYDVKM in the germline V gene. As DNA, the CDR3 is TGTGCCAGCAGTTTAACCTTGGCGGGGAGCTCCTACGAGCAGTACTTC. It yields the protein CASSLTLAGSSYEQYF.

The chain combines TRBV5-6 with TRBJ2-2, with TRBD1 matching 7 bases. The V segment lost 2 bases and the J segment 3 bases; nucleotides outside the gene matches: 7. The germline V gene encodes CDR1 SGHDT and CDR2 YYEEEE. The CDR3 extends over 16 amino acids. The CDR3 here is CASSFGPTGHTGELFF. CDR3 coding DNA: TGTGCCAGCAGCTTTGGGCCGACAGGGCACACCGGGGAGCTGTTTTTT.

CDR3 residues: CASSKDRGNYGYTF. As DNA, the CDR3 is TGTGCCAGCTCAAAGGACAGGGGGAACTATGGCTACACCTTC. This chain links TRBV18 with TRBJ1-2, with 10 nucleotides matching TRBD1. V was pared by 5 bases and J by 2 bases, with 2 bases of the junction left unmatched. Germline CDR1 is KGHSH and CDR2 is LQKENI. This CDR3 contains 14 residues.

The chain joins TRBV5-1 to TRBJ2-2; D ambiguous. The CDR3 spans 15 residues. V was clipped by 1 base and J by 4 bases, with 11 bases between them. The V gene's germline CDR1 is SGHRS and CDR2 YFSETQ. The DNA of the CDR3 is TGCGCCAGCAGCTTGTCTACCCATGGCACCGGGGAGCTGTTTTTT. Translation gives CASSLSTHGTGELFF. The whole variable domain, remainder taken from reference TRBV5-1 and TRBJ2-2, is KAGVTQTPRYLIKTRGQQVTLSCSPISGHRSVSWYQQTPGQGLQFLFEYFSETQRNKGNFPGRFSGRQFSNSRSEMNVSTLELGDSALYLCASSLSTHGTGELFFGEGSRLTVL.

V is TRBV18 and J is TRBJ1-2, with TRBD1 matching 11 bases. There are 15 residues in the CDR3. Germline V gene data show CDR1 as KGHSH and CDR2 as LQKENI. The trim removed 3 bases at V and 3 bases at J, leaving 3 bases unmatched. The DNA for the CDR3 is TGTGCCAGCTCACCCCGGACAGGGGGCGACTATGGCTACACCTTC. Protein: CASSPRTGGDYGYTF.

J is TRBJ2-4 and V is TRBV19; TRBD1 matches at 7 bases. The V segment lost 7 bases and the J segment 6 bases; nucleotides outside the gene matches: 6. The CDR3 runs to 13 residues. Germline lookup yields CDR1 LNHDA and CDR2 SQIVND (reference sequence). CDR3 in DNA: TGTGCCAGTACCGACAGGGACATAAACATTCAGTACTTC. Translating gives CASTDRDINIQYF.

This chain connects TRBV7-8 to TRBJ1-5; tentatively, D is TRBD1 (5 bases). The CDR3 contains 14 residues. The germline gives CDR1 SGHVS, CDR2 FQNEAQ. The germline V and J ends were trimmed by 1 base and 7 bases, with 11 bases remaining between them. CDR3 sequence: CASSLETGDQPQHF. The CDR3 DNA reads as TGTGCCAGCAGCTTAGAAACAGGAGACCAGCCCCAGCATTTT. The full variable domain, its missing parts supplied by reference TRBV7-8 and TRBJ1-5, is GAGVSQSPRYKVAKRGQDVALRCDPISGHVSLFWYQQALGQGPEFLTYFQNEAQLDKSGLPSDRFFAERPEGSVSTLKIQRTQQEDSAVYLCASSLETGDQPQHFGDGTRLSIL.

The J gene is TRBJ1-1, the V gene TRBV4-3; the match to TRBD1 covers 9 bases. The CDR3 is 14 residues long. After removal of 0 bases from V and 11 bases from J, the junction contained 7 bases not matched to a gene. The V gene's germline CDR1 is LGHNA and CDR2 YSLEER. CDR3 loop: CASSQDPGQGHAFF. The CDR3 DNA reads TGCGCCAGCAGCCAAGACCCCGGACAGGGGCACGCTTTCTTT.

The genes are TRBV13 and TRBJ2-3; 10 bases line up with TRBD2. CDR3 length: 15 amino acids. Germline CDR1 is PRHDT and CDR2 is FYEKMQ (reference sequence). Trimming took 5 bases from V and 2 from J; bases not matched to a gene: 4. The chain's CDR3 is CASSRTSGLTDTQYF. DNA for the CDR3: TGTGCCAGCAGCCGGACTAGCGGTCTCACAGATACGCAGTATTTT.

The chain links TRBV6-4 to TRBJ1-1, with 7 bases fitting TRBD1. There are 13 residues in the CDR3. Germline trimming cut 0 bases from V and 11 bases from J; bases unmatched to any gene: 6. The germline V gene has CDR1 MRHNA and CDR2 SNTAGT. The CDR3 DNA sequence: TGTGCCAGCAGTGACTCGGAGACAGGGAGTGCTTTCTTT. As protein: CASSDSETGSAFF.

The chain has TRBV19 and TRBJ2-5; tentatively, D is TRBD2 (7 bases). The ends were cut back, 5 bases at V and 5 bases at J, with 15 bases in the middle. The germline V gene has CDR1 LNHDA and CDR2 SQIVND (reference sequence). The CDR3 sequence is 14 residues long. CDR3 nucleotide sequence: TGTGCCAGTAGTTCGTGGGGGGGCCTTGAGACCCAGTACTTC. Translation: CASSSWGGLETQYF.

V and J are TRBV7-9 and TRBJ1-4; D unclear. Trimming removed 5 bases from V and 8 bases from J, with 12 bases in between. The CDR3 covers 13 residues. Germline values: CDR1 SEHNR, CDR2 FQNEAQ (reference sequence). In DNA, the CDR3 is TGTGCCAGCAGCCCCGGTTTTGAAGAAAAACTGTTTTTT. This translates into CASSPGFEEKLFF.

The sample holds a few counts of this clone. V and J are TRBV7-2 and TRBJ2-2; weak D call: TRBD2 (5 bases). The CDR3 is made up of 22 amino acids. V lost 0 bases and J 0 bases, leaving 26 bases between the germline ends. Germline V CDR1 and CDR2: SGHTA, FQGNSA. The CDR3 DNA follows: TGTGCCAGCAGCTTAGCCTTCCGCCGGCGAATGTCTAGCCGCGCGAACACCGGGGAGCTGTTTTTT. Protein: CASSLAFRRRMSSRANTGELFF.

CDR3 sequence reads: CASSMRPRDNSPLHF. CDR3 DNA sequence: TGTGCCAGTAGTATGCGTCCGAGGGATAATTCACCCCTCCACTTT. This chain uses TRBV19 with TRBJ1-6; no reliable D call. Trimming took off 3 bases at V and 5 bases at J, with 11 bases between the two ends. The CDR3 sequence is 15 residues long. Germline-derived CDR1 and CDR2 are LNHDA and SQIVND (reference sequence).

This rearrangement joins TRBV4-1 to TRBJ1-1; D is possibly TRBD1 (6 bases). CDR1 is MGHRA and CDR2 is YSYEKL in the germline V gene. This CDR3 is 11 amino acids long. V was cut by 5 bases and J by 5 bases, with 6 bases left in between. The CDR3 loop reads CASSRGTEAFF. In DNA form, the CDR3 reads TGCGCCAGCAGCAGGGGGACTGAAGCTTTCTTT.

J is TRBJ1-2 and V is TRBV6-5; 8 nucleotides line up with TRBD1. The germline CDR1 and CDR2 sequences are MNHEY and SVGAGI. This CDR3 has 15 amino acids. Trimming removed 0 bases from V and 4 bases from J; junction bases left unmatched: 4. The CDR3 spells CASSYSRGPIYGYTF. As DNA, the CDR3 is TGTGCCAGCAGTTACTCCAGGGGGCCAATCTATGGCTACACCTTC.

The chain links TRBV9 to TRBJ2-1, with D maybe TRBD1 (5 bases). Between the trimmed V and J ends, which lost 2 bases and 5 bases, there was a span of 20 bases. Per the germline V gene, CDR1 is SGDLS and CDR2 is YYNGEE. The CDR3 is 17 residues long. CDR3 DNA: TGTGCCAGCAGCGTGACGATAACAGGAACCAACCACAATGAGCAGTTCTTC. Amino acids: CASSVTITGTNHNEQFF.

This clone was counted only a few times. V is TRBV11-2 and J is TRBJ2-7; D might be TRBD1 (5 bases). Trimming left V 5 bases short and J 2 bases short, with 13 bases between. CDR1 and CDR2 from the germline V gene are SGHAT and FQNNGV. The CDR3 extends over 14 amino acids. CDR3 protein: CASSLKQEPYEQYF. CDR3 in DNA: TGTGCCAGCAGCCTAAAACAGGAACCCTACGAGCAGTACTTC.

This chain uses TRBV18 with TRBJ2-1; no firm D call. This CDR3 has 14 amino acids. With 9 bases removed from V and 2 bases from J, the gap between germline ends came to 14 bases. The germline CDR1 and CDR2 sequences are KGHSH and LQKENI. The chain's CDR3 is CASVLSGAYNEQFF. The CDR3 DNA reads as TGTGCCAGTGTACTATCTGGAGCCTACAATGAGCAGTTCTTC.

The rearrangement joins TRBV5-1 to TRBJ2-3; D call uncertain. The germline gives CDR1 SGHRS, CDR2 YFSETQ. V shed 0 bases and J shed 0 bases, with 8 bases lying between them. This CDR3 is 15 amino acids long. The CDR3 sequence is CASSLVEASTDTQYF. DNA of the CDR3: TGCGCCAGCAGCTTGGTTGAGGCTAGCACAGATACGCAGTATTTT. Combining the CDR3 with reference TRBV5-1 and TRBJ2-3 gives the whole variable domain KAGVTQTPRYLIKTRGQQVTLSCSPISGHRSVSWYQQTPGQGLQFLFEYFSETQRNKGNFPGRFSGRQFSNSRSEMNVSTLELGDSALYLCASSLVEASTDTQYFGPGTRLTVL.

V is TRBV6-5 and J is TRBJ1-2; the D is unclear. Trimming took 0 bases from V and 0 from J, leaving 8 bases between them. Per germline, CDR1 MNHEY and CDR2 SVGAGI. This CDR3 contains 15 residues. CDR3 DNA sequence: TGTGCCAGCAGTTACTCGGAGGGCCCTAACTATGGCTACACCTTC. It translates to CASSYSEGPNYGYTF.